These 14 T cell receptor beta chains were sequenced from one sample in a study of T cells after yellow fever vaccination (dated by TCRdb to about 2019). The treatment or condition label, read with the paper, signifies: live attenuated yellow fever vaccine strain. Library preparation used 5' RACE. Sequenced using an Illumina NovaSeq 6000. The public sequencing data were trimmed at Q25 with fastp and processed into clonotypes with MiXCR by TCRdb, which kept only in-frame beta chains. Every entry covers one CDR3 protein and lists the most common genes and DNA from its rows. Across this sample there are 350,000 to 450,000 distinct CDR3 sequences, with around 19% seen only once. The ten largest clones take up 15% to 20% of the sample. The material sequenced was PBMCs, taken before the yellow fever booster vaccination. All receptors come from a man younger than 35 who received the YFV17D yellow fever vaccine.

The chain uses TRBV18 and TRBJ2-3; no reliable D call. V was shortened by 4 bases and J by 5 bases, with 10 bases between the two germline ends. CDR3 length: 13 amino acids. Germline values: CDR1 KGHSH, CDR2 LQKENI. The chain's CDR3 is CASSRLTGDTQYF. The CDR3 coding sequence is TGTGCCAGCTCACGGTTGACCGGAGATACGCAGTATTTT.

This chain uses TRBV2 with TRBJ2-5; 7 bases line up with TRBD2. The CDR3 loop spans 12 amino acids. Germline-derived CDR1 and CDR2 are SNHLY and FYNNEI. V shed 7 bases, J shed 2 bases, and the junction held 1 base outside the gene matches. This CDR3 is CASKGLQETQYF. CDR3 sequence (DNA): TGTGCCAGCAAGGGACTACAAGAGACCCAGTACTTC.

The chain is built from TRBV7-9 and TRBJ2-1; TRBD2 matches at 13 bases. Germline CDR1 and CDR2: SEHNR and FQNEAQ (reference sequence). V lost 5 bases, J lost 8 bases, and 9 bases stayed unmatched. The length of the CDR3 is 16 residues. CDR3: CASSPTSGGAVDEQFF. CDR3 bases: TGTGCCAGCAGCCCTACTAGCGGGGGGGCCGTCGATGAGCAGTTCTTC. Using reference TRBV7-9 and TRBJ2-1 for the parts outside the CDR3, the full variable domain is DTGVSQNPRHKITKRGQNVTFRCDPISEHNRLYWYRQTLGQGPEFLTYFQNEAQLEKSRLLSDRFSAERPKGSFSTLEIQRTEQGDSAMYLCASSPTSGGAVDEQFFGPGTRLTVL.

The chain joins TRBV7-9 to TRBJ2-3, with D perhaps matching TRBD1 (5 bases). Germline CDR1 is SEHNR and CDR2 is FQNEAQ (reference sequence). CDR3 length equals 13 residues. V dropped 9 bases and J dropped 3 bases, with 13 bases sitting between them. The CDR3 DNA reads TGTGCCAGTCCAAGGGGAATTACAGATACGCAGTATTTT. It translates to CASPRGITDTQYF.

The gene calls are TRBV25-1 and TRBJ2-1; D gene ambiguous. V lost 1 base to trimming and J lost 3 bases, with 10 bases between them. From germline, CDR1 is MGHDK and CDR2 SYGVNS. The CDR3 totals 15 residues. CDR3 nucleotide sequence: TGTGCCAGCAGTGAATTGGGCGGTGACTACAATGAGCAGTTCTTC. Protein sequence: CASSELGGDYNEQFF.

The sample holds a few counts of this clonotype. This rearrangement joins TRBV11-2 to TRBJ2-7; tentative D call: TRBD1 (6 bases). V was shortened by 5 bases and J by 4 bases, with 15 bases between the two germline ends. Germline V CDR1 and CDR2: SGHAT, FQNNGV. The CDR3 has 14 amino acids. The CDR3 region is CASSPGTGWYEQYF. The CDR3 bases are TGTGCCAGCAGCCCTGGAACAGGGTGGTACGAGCAGTACTTC.

This clonotype has a handful of counts. CDR3 amino acids: CASSSDRGGFQETQYF. The CDR3 nucleotides are TGTGCCAGCAGCTCTGACAGGGGTGGGTTCCAAGAGACCCAGTACTTC. The chain is built from TRBV6-5 and TRBJ2-5; 8 bases map to TRBD1. Trimming took 6 bases from V and 1 from J; bases not matched to a gene: 10. This CDR3 comprises 16 residues. The V gene's germline CDR1 is MNHEY and CDR2 SVGAGI.

There are a few counts of this clonotype. V usage is TRBV6-6 and J usage is TRBJ1-1; D perhaps matches TRBD1 (6 bases). The germline gives CDR1 MNHNY, CDR2 SVGAGI (reference sequence). The V end lost 4 bases, the J end lost 4 bases, and 16 bases lay between the germline ends. The CDR3 has 15 residues. The CDR3 loop reads CASSFSTGLGTEAFF. CDR3 nucleotides: TGTGCCAGCAGTTTCTCTACAGGGCTCGGCACTGAAGCTTTCTTT.

This clonotype was counted at least ten times. This chain links TRBV6-2 or TRBV6-3 with TRBJ2-1; 8 bases map to TRBD1. CDR3 length equals 17 residues. Germline values: CDR1 MNHEY, CDR2 SVGEGT. V was clipped by 7 bases and J by 0 bases; unmatched bases: 11. CDR3 region: CASTDKDRVSSYNEQFF. Here the CDR3 DNA reads TGTGCCAGCACCGATAAGGACAGGGTGAGCTCCTACAATGAGCAGTTCTTC.

This sequence joins TRBV6-6 and TRBJ1-5; TRBD1 matches at 10 bases. J was trimmed by 5 bases and V by 4 bases; bases with no gene match: 5. Germline V gene lookup returns CDR1 MNHNY and CDR2 SVGAGI (reference sequence). The CDR3 length is 15 residues. CDR3 amino acids: CASSSVGQGDQPQHF. The DNA of the CDR3 is TGTGCCAGCAGTTCTGTTGGACAGGGGGATCAGCCCCAGCATTTT.

The table lists this clonotype with many counts. The DNA for the CDR3 is TGCAGTGCTTCCTCACCCGAGCCAGTCGGAAACACCATATATTTT. Residues: CSASSPEPVGNTIYF. The chain joins TRBV20-1 to TRBJ1-3; D is ambiguous. The CDR3 runs to 15 residues. V lost 5 bases to trimming and J lost 4 bases, with 18 bases between them. Germline loops: CDR1 DFQATT, CDR2 SNEGSKA (reference sequence).

This clonotype was seen only a few times. The chain couples TRBV6-2 or TRBV6-3 to TRBJ2-3, with D hard to call. This CDR3 contains 12 residues. The germline CDR1 and CDR2 sequences are MNHEY and SVGEGT. V lost 2 bases and J 4 bases, leaving 4 bases between the germline ends. CDR3 protein: CASSYESDTQYF. Here the CDR3 DNA reads TGTGCCAGCAGTTACGAGTCAGATACGCAGTATTTT.

The CDR3 loop reads CASSSSPIPSSYNEQFF. Written as DNA, the CDR3 is TGTGCCAGCAGTTCCTCCCCCATACCAAGCTCCTACAATGAGCAGTTCTTC. This chain joins TRBV7-9 and TRBJ2-1; D uncertain. CDR1 SEHNR and CDR2 FQNEAQ come from the germline V gene (reference sequence). Trimming took 6 bases from V and 0 from J, leaving 18 bases between them. This CDR3 spans 17 amino acids.

This clonotype was seen a few times. The chain uses TRBV4-3 and TRBJ2-5; D is unresolved. Per germline, CDR1 LGHNA and CDR2 YSLEER. The CDR3 length is 16 residues. The germline V and J ends were trimmed by 0 bases and 7 bases, with 18 bases remaining between them. The CDR3 bases are TGCGCCAGCAGCCAAGACCCGGGCGTCGGGCTTGGGACCCAGTACTTC. Amino acid sequence: CASSQDPGVGLGTQYF.